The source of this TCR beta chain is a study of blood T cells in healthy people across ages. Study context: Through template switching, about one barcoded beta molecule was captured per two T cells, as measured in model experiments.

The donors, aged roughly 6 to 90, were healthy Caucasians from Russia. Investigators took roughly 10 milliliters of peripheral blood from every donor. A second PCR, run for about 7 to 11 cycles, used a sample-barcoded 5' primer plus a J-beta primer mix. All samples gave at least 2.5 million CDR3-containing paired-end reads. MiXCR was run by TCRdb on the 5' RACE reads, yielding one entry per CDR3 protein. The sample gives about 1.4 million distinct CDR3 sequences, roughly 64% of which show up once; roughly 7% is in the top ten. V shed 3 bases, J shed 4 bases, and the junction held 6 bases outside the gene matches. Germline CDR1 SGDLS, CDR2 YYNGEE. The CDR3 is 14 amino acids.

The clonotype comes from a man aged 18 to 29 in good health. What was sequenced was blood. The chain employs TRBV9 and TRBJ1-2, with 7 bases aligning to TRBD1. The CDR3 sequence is CASSAVTGSYGYTF. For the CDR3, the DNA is TGTGCCAGCAGCGCAGTGACAGGGTCCTATGGCTACACCTTC. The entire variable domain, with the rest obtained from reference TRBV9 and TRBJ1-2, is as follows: DSGVTQTPKHLITATGQRVTLRCSPRSGDLSVYWYQQSLDQGLQFLIQYYNGEERAKGNILERFSAQQFPDLHSELNLSSLELGDSALYFCASSAVTGSYGYTFGSGTRLTVV.